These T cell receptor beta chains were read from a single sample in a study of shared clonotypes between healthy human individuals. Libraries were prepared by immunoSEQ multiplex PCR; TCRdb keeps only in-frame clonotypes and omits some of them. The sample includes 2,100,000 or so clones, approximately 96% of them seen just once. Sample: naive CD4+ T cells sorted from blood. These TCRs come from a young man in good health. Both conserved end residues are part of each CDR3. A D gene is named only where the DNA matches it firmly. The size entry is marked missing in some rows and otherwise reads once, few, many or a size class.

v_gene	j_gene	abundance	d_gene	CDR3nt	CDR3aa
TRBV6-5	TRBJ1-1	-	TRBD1	TGTGCCAGCAGTTACGGCAGGGGGACCTCTGAAGCTTTCTTT	CASSYGRGTSEAFF
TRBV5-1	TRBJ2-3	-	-	TGCGCCAGTTCCTTAGGGGGGGGCACAGATACGCAGTATTTT	CASSLGGGTDTQYF
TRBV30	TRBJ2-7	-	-	TGTGCCTGGAGTGTAGAGGGAGAAGCGACCTACGAGCAGTACTTC	CAWSVEGEATYEQYF
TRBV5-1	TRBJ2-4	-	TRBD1	TGCGCCAGCACACCAGGGGGCATCGGCAAAAACATTCAGTACTTC	CASTPGGIGKNIQYF
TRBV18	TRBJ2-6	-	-	TGTGCCAGCTCCCCGGGGGGCAACTCTGGGGCCAACGTCCTGACTTTC	CASSPGGNSGANVLTF
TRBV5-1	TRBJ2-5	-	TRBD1	TGCGCCAGCGGGCTCCGGCCCAACGACAGGGTGGGCAATGGAGAGACCCAGTACTTC	CASGLRPNDRVGNGETQYF
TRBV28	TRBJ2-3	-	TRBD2	TGTGCCAGCAGTCGACTAGCGGGGGGTGCAGATACGCAGTATTTT	CASSRLAGGADTQYF
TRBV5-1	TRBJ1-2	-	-	TGCGCCAGCAGCCCAACAGGGTCCCCCAACTATGGCTACACCTTC	CASSPTGSPNYGYTF
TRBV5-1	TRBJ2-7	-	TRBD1	TGCGCCAGCAGGGACAGGCCGACTTTTATCTACGAGCAGTACTTC	CASRDRPTFIYEQYF
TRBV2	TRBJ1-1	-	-	TGTGCCAGCAGTAGTAGAGGGTTGGCTGAAGCTTTCTTT	CASSSRGLAEAFF
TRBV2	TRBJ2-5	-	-	TGTGCCAGCAGCCGTTGGGCCCCAGAGACCCAGTACTTC	CASSRWAPETQYF
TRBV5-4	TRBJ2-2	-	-	TGTGCCAGCAGCTTAGTCAGGGAGAACACCGGGGAGCTGTTTTTT	CASSLVRENTGELFF
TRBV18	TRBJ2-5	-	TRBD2	TGTGCCAGCTCACCACAAATTGCGACTAGCGGGGTGGAGACCCAGTACTTC	CASSPQIATSGVETQYF
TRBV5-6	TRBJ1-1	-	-	TGTGCCAGCAGCTTGGGGGTTGGCCGGTTGAACACTGAAGCTTTCTTT	CASSLGVGRLNTEAFF
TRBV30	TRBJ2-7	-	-	TGTGCCTGGAGCGACGGCTACGAGCAGTACTTC	CAWSDGYEQYF
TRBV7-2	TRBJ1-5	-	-	TGTGCCAGCAGCTTAACGGGATACGATCAGCCCCAGCATTTT	CASSLTGYDQPQHF
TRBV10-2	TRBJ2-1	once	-	TGCGCCAGCAGGCAACTCCTCAGCTCCTACAATGAGCAGTTCTTC	CASRQLLSSYNEQFF
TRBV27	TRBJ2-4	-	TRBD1	TGTGCCAGCAGTGTATCAACAGGGGGTTCCGGCATTCAGTACTTC	CASSVSTGGSGIQYF
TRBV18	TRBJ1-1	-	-	TGTGCCAGCTCCCGAGCGGGGGGAGCCGGCGCTGAAGCTTTCTTT	CASSRAGGAGAEAFF
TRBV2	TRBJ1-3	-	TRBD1	TGTGCCAGCAGTAGCAGGGGGGGTGGAAACACCATATATTTT	CASSSRGGGNTIYF
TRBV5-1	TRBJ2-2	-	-	TGCGCCAGCAGCTTGGGCAGGGCGACTGGGGAGCTGTTTTTT	CASSLGRATGELFF
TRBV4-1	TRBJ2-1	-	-	-	CASSQDRSSGQGGDNEQFF
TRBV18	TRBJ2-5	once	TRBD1	TGTGCCAGCTCAGTGACAGGGATCGAAGAGACCCAGTACTTC	CASSVTGIEETQYF
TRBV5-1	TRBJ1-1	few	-	TGCGCCAGCAGCTTGGGACAGATGAACACTGAAGCTTTCTTT	CASSLGQMNTEAFF
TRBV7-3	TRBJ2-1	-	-	TGTGCCAGCAGCTTAACACCGTACTCCTACAATGAGCAGTTCTTC	CASSLTPYSYNEQFF
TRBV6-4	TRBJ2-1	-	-	TGTGCCAGCAGTGACTCGACCGGGAGCCCCTACAATGAGCAGTTCTTC	CASSDSTGSPYNEQFF
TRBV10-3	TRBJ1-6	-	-	TGTGCCATCAGTGAAAACCTGCAGGGATCACCCCTCCACTTT	CAISENLQGSPLHF
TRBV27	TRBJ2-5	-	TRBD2	TGTGCCAGCAGTTTATCGCGGGGGTGGGAGACCCAGTACTTC	CASSLSRGWETQYF
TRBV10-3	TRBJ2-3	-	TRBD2	TGTGCCATCAGTGCACTAGCGGGGGGATCTAGCACAGATACGCAGTATTTT	CAISALAGGSSTDTQYF
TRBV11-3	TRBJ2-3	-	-	TGTGCCAGCAGCTTAGACGCTGATACGCAGTATTTT	CASSLDADTQYF
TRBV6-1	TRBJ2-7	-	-	TGTGCCAGCAGTGAGTCGGCGTTAAGCTCCTACGAGCAGTACTTC	CASSESALSSYEQYF
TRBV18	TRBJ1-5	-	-	TGTGCCAGCCAGGACAGCCTCAATCAGCCCCAGCATTTT	CASQDSLNQPQHF
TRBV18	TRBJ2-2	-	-	TGTGCCAGCTCACCACCACAAAGCACCGGGGAGCTGTTTTTT	CASSPPQSTGELFF
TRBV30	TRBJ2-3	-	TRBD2	TGTGCCTGGAGTAGGTGGGGGGGAAGCACAGATACGCAGTATTTT	CAWSRWGGSTDTQYF
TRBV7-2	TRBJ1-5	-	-	TGTGCCAGCAGGCGTGCCGGGTTCCCCCAGCATTTT	CASRRAGFPQHF
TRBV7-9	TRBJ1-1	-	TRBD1	TGTGCCAGCAGCCGGGACAGGGGCACTGAAGCTTTCTTT	CASSRDRGTEAFF
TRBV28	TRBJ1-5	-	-	TGTGCCAGCAGTTTATTGTCGGGTTTACCGCATTTT	CASSLLSGLPHF
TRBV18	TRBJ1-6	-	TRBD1	TGTGCCAGCTCACCCCCGGGACAGGGAGGTAATTCACCCCTCCACTTT	CASSPPGQGGNSPLHF
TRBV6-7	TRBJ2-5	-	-	TGTGCCAGCAGACCGGTCTTTACACGGTACCAAGAGACCCAGTACTTC	CASRPVFTRYQETQYF
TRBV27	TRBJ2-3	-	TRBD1	TGTGCCACCAGGGGGACGGGGAGAGATACGCAGTATTTT	CATRGTGRDTQYF
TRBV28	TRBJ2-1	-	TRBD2	TGTGCCAGCAGGCGAAGGACTAGCGGTCGGAATGAGCAGTTCTTC	CASRRRTSGRNEQFF
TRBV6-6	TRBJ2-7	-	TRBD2	TGTGCCAGCAGTCCGCCGGCCGAGCGGGACGCGGGGGAGCAGTACTTC	CASSPPAERDAGEQYF
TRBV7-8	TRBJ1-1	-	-	TGTGCCAGCAGCTTAAGGAATCAGGGAGTACGCACTGAAGCTTTCTTT	CASSLRNQGVRTEAFF
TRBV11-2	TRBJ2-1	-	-	TGTGCCAGCAGCTTAGTCGTATGGGGCAATGAGCAGTTCTTC	CASSLVVWGNEQFF
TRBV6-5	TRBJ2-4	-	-	TGTGCCAGCAGCCCTGACAGTCTAGCCAAAAACATTCAGTACTTC	CASSPDSLAKNIQYF
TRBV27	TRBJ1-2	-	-	TGTGCCAGCAGTTTATCACTTGTTGGGGGTGTCTATGGCTACACCTTC	CASSLSLVGGVYGYTF
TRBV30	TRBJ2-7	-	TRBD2	TGTGCCTGGAGCCCCCAGAGGACTAGCGGGGGGGTGTACGAGCAGTACTTC	CAWSPQRTSGGVYEQYF
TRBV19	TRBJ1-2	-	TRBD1	TGTGCCAGTAGTGGAACAGGGGCTTATGGCTACACCTTC	CASSGTGAYGYTF
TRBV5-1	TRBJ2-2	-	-	TGCGCCAGCAGCTTGGGTCAGAACACCGGGGAGCTGTTTTTT	CASSLGQNTGELFF
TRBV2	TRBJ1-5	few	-	TGTGCCAGCAGCGTGCCAGGGTCTGGCAATCAGCCCCAGCATTTT	CASSVPGSGNQPQHF
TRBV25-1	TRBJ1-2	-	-	TGTGCCAGCAGTGAATTTGGGCAGTCCTATGGCTACACCTTC	CASSEFGQSYGYTF
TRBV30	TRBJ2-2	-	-	TGTGCCTGGAGTCCGAATGGCGCCGGGGAGCTGTTTTTT	CAWSPNGAGELFF
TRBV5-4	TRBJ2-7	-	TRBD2	TGTGCCAGCAATACCGGGAGGACTTGCTCCTACGAGCAGTACTTC	CASNTGRTCSYEQYF